The 23 T cell receptor beta chains listed next were all sequenced from one sample in a study of Ad26.COV2.S vaccination and SARS-CoV-2 variants. Stated treatment: about 20 received Ad26.COV2.S at low or high dose, single or two shots; 5 received placebo; per-sample allocation not given. Following the first vaccine or placebo injection, samples were taken on day 63. The repertoire was sequenced with immunoSEQ multiplex PCR; TCRdb's copy has only in-frame clones and lacks some. The data show 350,000 to 600,000 clones, 70% to 90% seen once. The material was peripheral blood, obtained in a trial of Ad26.COV2.S vaccine versus placebo. The receptors shown here come from a person aged 18 to 65 who received the Ad26.COV2.S COVID-19 vaccine or a placebo.

This sequence joins TRBV6-2 or TRBV6-3 and TRBJ2-3; D not resolved. The CDR3 sequence is 16 residues long. The V end was cut by 0 bases, the J end by 10 bases, with 20 bases between. Looked up from germline, CDR1 is MNHEY and CDR2 is SVGEGT. In DNA form, the CDR3 reads TGTGCCAGCAGTTACTCGACTGGGGTCAGCCGCGCACCGCAGTATTTT. Translation: CASSYSTGVSRAPQYF.

The chain has TRBV6-6 and TRBJ1-2; D unresolved. The CDR3 runs to 14 residues. CDR1 MNHNY and CDR2 SVGAGI come from the germline V gene (reference sequence). The V end was cut by 0 bases, the J end by 7 bases, with 12 bases between. CDR3 protein: CASSYSTPAGGYTF. The CDR3 DNA reads TGTGCCAGCAGTTACTCGACGCCCGCGGGTGGCTACACCTTC.

The chain recombines TRBV11-3 with TRBJ2-1, with D possibly matching TRBD2 (5 bases). This CDR3 has 14 amino acids. Trimming cost V 5 bases and J 3 bases, with 11 bases left between them. Germline V CDR1 and CDR2: SGHNT, YENEEA. The CDR3 nucleotides are TGTGCCAGCAGCCCAAGGGAGAACTACAATGAGCAGTTCTTC. It translates to CASSPRENYNEQFF.

CDR3 in amino acids: CASSDPLNGNNEQFF. CDR3 nucleotide sequence: TGTGCCAGCAGCGACCCACTTAATGGGAACAATGAGCAGTTCTTC. V usage is TRBV9 and J usage is TRBJ2-1; D unclear. Trimming stripped 3 bases from V and 5 bases from J, with 15 bases between. The germline gives CDR1 SGDLS, CDR2 YYNGEE. This CDR3 is built from 15 residues.

The rearrangement uses TRBV11-3 and TRBJ2-3; TRBD1 is a possible D gene (6 bases). The CDR3 is 12 amino acids. The germline CDR1 and CDR2 sequences are SGHNT and YENEEA. V was pared by 5 bases and J by 11 bases, with 14 bases between. The CDR3 reads CASSPVGGKQYF. The CDR3 DNA reads TGTGCCAGCAGCCCAGTTGGGGGCAAGCAGTATTTT.

The rearrangement uses TRBV2 and TRBJ1-6, with D tentatively TRBD1 (5 bases). V was pared by 9 bases and J by 7 bases, with 16 bases between. Germline V CDR1 and CDR2: SNHLY, FYNNEI. CDR3 length equals 14 residues. The DNA for the CDR3 is TGTGCCAGGGGGGGGTTACCGAGCAATTCACCCCTCCACTTT. Protein sequence: CARGGLPSNSPLHF.

This clone was recorded once. This chain links TRBV18 with TRBJ2-7, with 10 nucleotides matching TRBD1. The germline V gene has CDR1 KGHSH and CDR2 LQKENI. Germline trimming cut 0 bases from V and 5 bases from J; bases unmatched to any gene: 4. The CDR3 runs 15 residues. CDR3 protein: CASSPPGTGADEQYF. CDR3 coding DNA: TGTGCCAGCTCACCACCGGGGACAGGGGCCGACGAGCAGTACTTC.

This chain links TRBV5-1 with TRBJ2-7; D call uncertain. Between the trimmed V and J ends, which lost 1 base and 0 bases, there was a span of 17 bases. CDR3 length: 17 amino acids. Germline V lookup: CDR1 SGHRS, CDR2 YFSETQ. The CDR3 loop reads CASSLNGREHFSYEQYF. The CDR3 DNA reads TGCGCCAGCAGCTTGAATGGTCGTGAACATTTCTCCTACGAGCAGTACTTC.

The gene calls are TRBV3-1 (or the pseudogene TRBV3-2) and TRBJ2-5; 10 nucleotides match TRBD2. After removal of 1 base from V and 1 base from J, the junction contained 6 bases not matched to a gene. Germline-derived CDR1 and CDR2 are LGHDT and YNNKEL (reference sequence). CDR3 length: 17 amino acids. DNA of the CDR3: TGTGCCAGCAGCCAAGGAGTGTCTAGCGGGAGCCAAGAGACCCAGTACTTC. Translated, it gives CASSQGVSSGSQETQYF.

This clone was detected only once. The chain is built from TRBV2 and TRBJ2-7; 9 bases agree with TRBD2. This CDR3 has 16 residues. Germline loops: CDR1 SNHLY, CDR2 FYNNEI. With V trimmed by 8 bases and J by 5 bases, 16 bases remained unmatched. The CDR3 DNA follows: TGTGCCAGCGCAAAATACATACCGGGACTAGCCGACGAGCAGTACTTC. This codes for CASAKYIPGLADEQYF.

The genes are TRBV5-8 and TRBJ1-1; perhaps TRBD1 as D (6 bases). Germline V lookup: CDR1 SGHTS, CDR2 YDEGEE. The CDR3 runs 15 residues. V shed 4 bases and J shed 1 base, with 14 bases lying between them. The CDR3 nucleotides are TGTGCCAGCAGCCCACCAGGGGCGAAGAACACTGAAGCTTTCTTT. Protein product: CASSPPGAKNTEAFF. Drawing the rest from reference TRBV5-8 and TRBJ1-1, the complete variable domain is EAGVTQSPTHLIKTRGQQATLRCSPISGHTSVYWYQQALGLGLQFLLWYDEGEERNRGNFPPRFSGRQFPNYSSELNVNALELEDSALYLCASSPPGAKNTEAFFGQGTRLTVV.

The rearrangement links TRBV24-1 to TRBJ1-2, with a weak D call TRBD1 (6 bases). V was trimmed by 5 bases and J by 2 bases, leaving 17 bases between them. The germline V gene encodes CDR1 KGHDR and CDR2 SFDVKD. This CDR3 contains 16 residues. The CDR3 is CATSGDTGTPNYGYTF. In nucleotides, the CDR3 is TGTGCCACCAGTGGCGATACCGGGACACCCAACTATGGCTACACCTTC.

This clone was counted many times. The rearrangement joins TRBV12-2 to TRBJ2-7; TRBD2, the table's D call, was not compared with the DNA. TRBV12-2 is a pseudogene. This CDR3 is 15 amino acids long. The CDR3: CASRLEGTSGYEQYF. CDR3 sequence (DNA): TGTGCAAGTCGCTTAGAAGGGACTAGCGGGTACGAGCAGTACTTC.

The V call is TRBV30, the J call TRBJ2-7, with D perhaps TRBD2 (5 bases). V lost 2 bases to trimming and J lost 3 bases, with 8 bases between them. The CDR3 has 12 residues. Per the germline V gene, CDR1 is GTSNPN and CDR2 is SVGIG (reference sequence). The CDR3 bases are TGTGCCTGGAGTACTAGGATCTACGAGCAGTACTTC. It is translated as CAWSTRIYEQYF.

The chain joins TRBV28 to TRBJ2-7; D possibly corresponds to TRBD1 (6 bases). CDR3 length: 15 residues. Trimming stripped 4 bases from V and 6 bases from J, with 19 bases between. Germline assignment: CDR1 MDHEN and CDR2 SYDVKM. The CDR3 loop is CASSSTGLKAIEQYF. CDR3 bases: TGTGCCAGCAGTTCGACAGGCCTCAAGGCTATCGAGCAGTACTTC.

In regard to this clone: The same CDR3 arises from other DNA sequences in this sample as well. The genes are TRBV28 and TRBJ1-5; D is uncertain. Trimming stripped 6 bases from V and 0 bases from J, with 6 bases between. The CDR3 extends over 13 amino acids. Germline assignment: CDR1 MDHEN and CDR2 SYDVKM. This CDR3 is CASSLYSNQPQHF. CDR3 DNA sequence: TGTGCCAGCAGCCTTTATAGCAATCAGCCCCAGCATTTT.

This sequence joins TRBV4-1 and TRBJ1-3, with D possibly being TRBD1 (6 bases). V was cut by 0 bases and J by 3 bases, with 12 bases left in between. CDR1 is MGHRA, CDR2 YSYEKL, per germline. CDR3 length: 16 amino acids. CDR3 DNA sequence: TGCGCCAGCAGCCAAGATTCGGGGGGCTATGGAAACACCATATATTTT. This encodes CASSQDSGGYGNTIYF.

The gene calls are TRBV5-1 and TRBJ1-1, with D unresolved. The germline V gene has CDR1 SGHRS and CDR2 YFSETQ. The CDR3 covers 13 residues. Trimming removed 0 bases from V and 5 bases from J, with 8 bases in between. The CDR3 is CASSLGLRTEAFF. The CDR3, as DNA: TGCGCCAGCAGCTTGGGTTTACGAACTGAAGCTTTCTTT.

The DNA of the CDR3 is TGTGCCACCCGGGACAGGACCTACAATGAGCAGTTCTTC. Translated, it gives CATRDRTYNEQFF. This chain links TRBV19 with TRBJ2-1, with TRBD1 matching over 8 bases. Germline V gives CDR1 LNHDA, CDR2 SQIVND (reference sequence). V shed 10 bases and J 2 bases; nucleotides not matched to a gene: 4. This CDR3 region has 13 residues. Filled out from reference TRBV19 and TRBJ2-1, the complete variable domain reads DGGITQSPKYLFRKEGQNVTLSCEQNLNHDAMYWYRQDPGQGLRLIYYSQIVNDFQKGDIAEGYSVSREKKESFPLTVTSAQKNPTAFYLCATRDRTYNEQFFGPGTRLTVL.

V is TRBV10-3 and J is TRBJ2-2; 8 bases fit TRBD1. V dropped 5 bases and J dropped 7; count of bases not matched to a gene: 9. The CDR3 totals 15 residues. The germline V gene encodes CDR1 ENHRY and CDR2 SYGVKD. CDR3 loop: CAISTPGGEHGELFF. CDR3 DNA: TGTGCCATCAGTACCCCAGGGGGCGAACACGGGGAGCTGTTTTTT.

The chain has TRBV5-4 and TRBJ2-1; 7 nucleotides line up with TRBD2. V dropped 1 base and J dropped 3; count of bases not matched to a gene: 4. This CDR3 spans 15 amino acids. The germline V gene encodes CDR1 SGHNT and CDR2 YYREEE (reference sequence). The CDR3 DNA reads as TGTGCCAGCAGCTTGAACAGCGGGAACTACAATGAGCAGTTCTTC. Residues: CASSLNSGNYNEQFF.

V and J are TRBV19 and TRBJ1-2; maybe TRBD1 (5 bases). Germline CDR1 and CDR2: LNHDA and SQIVND (reference sequence). V lost 4 bases, J lost 8 bases, and 20 bases lay in between. The CDR3 extends over 15 amino acids. Written as DNA, the CDR3 is TGTGCCAGTAGTACCGACGGGGGGGTCGCGGAAGGCTACACCTTC. Translating it yields CASSTDGGVAEGYTF. The full variable domain, completed using reference TRBV19 and TRBJ1-2, is DGGITQSPKYLFRKEGQNVTLSCEQNLNHDAMYWYRQDPGQGLRLIYYSQIVNDFQKGDIAEGYSVSREKKESFPLTVTSAQKNPTAFYLCASSTDGGVAEGYTFGSGTRLTVV.

The gene calls are TRBV28 and TRBJ1-2, with D perhaps TRBD1 (5 bases). The CDR3 covers 14 residues. Trimming took 1 base from V and 1 from J, leaving 7 bases between them. Germline V gives CDR1 MDHEN, CDR2 SYDVKM. The DNA for the CDR3 is TGTGCCAGCAGTTTATTGCAGGGTAACTATGGCTACACCTTC. Its translation: CASSLLQGNYGYTF.